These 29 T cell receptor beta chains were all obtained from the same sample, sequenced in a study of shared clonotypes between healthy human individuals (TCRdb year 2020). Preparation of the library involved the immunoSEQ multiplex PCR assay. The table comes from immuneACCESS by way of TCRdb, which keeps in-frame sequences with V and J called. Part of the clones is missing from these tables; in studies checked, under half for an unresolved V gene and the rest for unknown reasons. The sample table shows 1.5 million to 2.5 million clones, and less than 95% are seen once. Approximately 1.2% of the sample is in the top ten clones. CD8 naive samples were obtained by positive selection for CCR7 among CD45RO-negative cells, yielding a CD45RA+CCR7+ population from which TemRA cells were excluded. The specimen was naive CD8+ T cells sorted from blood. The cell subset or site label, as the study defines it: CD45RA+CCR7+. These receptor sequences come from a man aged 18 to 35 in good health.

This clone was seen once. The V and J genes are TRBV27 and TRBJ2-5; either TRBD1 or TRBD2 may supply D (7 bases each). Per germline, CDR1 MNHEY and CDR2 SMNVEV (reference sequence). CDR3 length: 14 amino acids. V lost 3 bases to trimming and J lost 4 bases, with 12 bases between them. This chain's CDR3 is CASSFQGGSETQYF. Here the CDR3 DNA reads TGTGCCAGCAGTTTCCAGGGGGGGTCAGAGACCCAGTACTTC.

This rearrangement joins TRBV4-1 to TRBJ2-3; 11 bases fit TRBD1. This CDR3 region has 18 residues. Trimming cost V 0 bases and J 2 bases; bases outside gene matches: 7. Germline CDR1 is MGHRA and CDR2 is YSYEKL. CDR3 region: CASSQEGTGGDTTDTQYF. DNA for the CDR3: TGCGCCAGCAGCCAAGAAGGGACAGGGGGTGATACCACAGATACGCAGTATTTT.

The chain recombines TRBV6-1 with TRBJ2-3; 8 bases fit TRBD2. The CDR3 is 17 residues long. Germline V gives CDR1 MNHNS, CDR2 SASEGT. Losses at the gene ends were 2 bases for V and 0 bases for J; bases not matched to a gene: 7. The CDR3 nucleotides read TGTGCCAGCAGTGAATACCGACTAGCGACTAGCACAGATACGCAGTATTTT. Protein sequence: CASSEYRLATSTDTQYF.

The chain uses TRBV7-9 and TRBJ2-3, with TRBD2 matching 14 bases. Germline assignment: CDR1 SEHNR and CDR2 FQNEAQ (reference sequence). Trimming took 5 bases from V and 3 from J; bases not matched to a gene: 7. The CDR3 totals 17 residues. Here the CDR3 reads CASSAKGLAGATDTQYF. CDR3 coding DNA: TGTGCCAGCAGCGCGAAGGGACTAGCGGGAGCTACAGATACGCAGTATTTT.

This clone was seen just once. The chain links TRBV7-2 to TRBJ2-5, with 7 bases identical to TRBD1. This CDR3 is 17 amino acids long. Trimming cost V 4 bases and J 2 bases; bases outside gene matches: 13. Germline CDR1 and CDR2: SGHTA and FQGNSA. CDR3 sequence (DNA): TGTGCCAGCAGCTCACGGGACAGCCTACCGTGGCAAGAGACCCAGTACTTC. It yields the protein CASSSRDSLPWQETQYF.

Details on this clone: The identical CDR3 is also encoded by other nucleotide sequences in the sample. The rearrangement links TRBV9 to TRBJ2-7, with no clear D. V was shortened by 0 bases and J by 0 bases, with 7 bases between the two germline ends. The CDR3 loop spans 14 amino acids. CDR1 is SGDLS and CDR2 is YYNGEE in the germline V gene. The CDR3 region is CASSVGGNSYEQYF. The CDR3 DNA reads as TGTGCCAGCAGCGTAGGGGGAAACTCCTACGAGCAGTACTTC. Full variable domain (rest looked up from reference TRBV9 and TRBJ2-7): DSGVTQTPKHLITATGQRVTLRCSPRSGDLSVYWYQQSLDQGLQFLIQYYNGEERAKGNILERFSAQQFPDLHSELNLSSLELGDSALYFCASSVGGNSYEQYFGPGTRLTVT.

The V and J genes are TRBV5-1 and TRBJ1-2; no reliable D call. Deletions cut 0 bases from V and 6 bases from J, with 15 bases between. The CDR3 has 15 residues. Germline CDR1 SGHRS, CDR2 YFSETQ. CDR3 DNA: TGCGCCAGCAGCTTGGGGTACGGGAGGCAAGATGGCTACACCTTC. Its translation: CASSLGYGRQDGYTF.

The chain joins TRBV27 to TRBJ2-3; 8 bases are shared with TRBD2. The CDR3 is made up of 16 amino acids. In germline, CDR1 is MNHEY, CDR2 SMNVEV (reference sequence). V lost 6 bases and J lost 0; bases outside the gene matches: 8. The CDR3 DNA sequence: TGTGCCAGCAGCCTCAGCGGGGGATCTAGCACAGATACGCAGTATTTT. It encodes CASSLSGGSSTDTQYF.

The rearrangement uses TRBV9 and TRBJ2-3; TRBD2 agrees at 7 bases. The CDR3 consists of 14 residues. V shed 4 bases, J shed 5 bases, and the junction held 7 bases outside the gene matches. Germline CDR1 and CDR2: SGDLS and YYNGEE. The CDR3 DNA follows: TGTGCCAGCAGCCCAAGCGGGGCTGGAGATACGCAGTATTTT. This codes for CASSPSGAGDTQYF. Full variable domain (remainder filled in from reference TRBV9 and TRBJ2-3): DSGVTQTPKHLITATGQRVTLRCSPRSGDLSVYWYQQSLDQGLQFLIQYYNGEERAKGNILERFSAQQFPDLHSELNLSSLELGDSALYFCASSPSGAGDTQYFGPGTRLTVL.

This CDR3 is CASSSPDSGGPYLIYEQYF. The CDR3 region has the DNA TGTGCCAGCAGCTCCCCTGATAGCGGGGGGCCCTATCTCATCTACGAGCAGTACTTC. The V and J genes are TRBV7-2 and TRBJ2-7; 10 bases line up with TRBD2. V shed 4 bases and J 3 bases; nucleotides not matched to a gene: 18. Germline V lookup: CDR1 SGHTA, CDR2 FQGNSA. The CDR3 is 19 residues long.

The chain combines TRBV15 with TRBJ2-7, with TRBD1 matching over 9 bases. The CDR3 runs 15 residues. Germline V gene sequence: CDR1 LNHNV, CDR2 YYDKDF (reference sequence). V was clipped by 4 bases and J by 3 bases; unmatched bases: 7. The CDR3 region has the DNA TGTGCCACCAGCAACCCGGGACAGGGTTTCTACGAGCAGTACTTC. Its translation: CATSNPGQGFYEQYF.

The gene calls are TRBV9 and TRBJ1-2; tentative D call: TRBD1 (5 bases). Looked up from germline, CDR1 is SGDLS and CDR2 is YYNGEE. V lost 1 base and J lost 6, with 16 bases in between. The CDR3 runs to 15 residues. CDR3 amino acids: CASSVTTGTANGYTF. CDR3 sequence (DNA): TGTGCCAGCAGCGTAACTACCGGGACCGCCAATGGCTACACCTTC.

Written as DNA, the CDR3 is TGTGCCAGCAGCCCCCTCCCCCCAGATACGCAGTATTTT. Its translation is CASSPLPPDTQYF. This sequence joins TRBV27 and TRBJ2-3, with D uncertain. The germline V and J ends were trimmed by 6 bases and 4 bases, with 11 bases remaining between them. Germline V gives CDR1 MNHEY, CDR2 SMNVEV (reference sequence). This CDR3 has 13 amino acids.

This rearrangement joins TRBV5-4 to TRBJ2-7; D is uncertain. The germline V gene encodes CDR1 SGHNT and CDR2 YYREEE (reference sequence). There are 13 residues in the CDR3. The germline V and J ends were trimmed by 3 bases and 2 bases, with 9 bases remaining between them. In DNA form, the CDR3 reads TGTGCCAGCAGCTCCGACGGTGCCTACGAGCAGTACTTC. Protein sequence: CASSSDGAYEQYF.

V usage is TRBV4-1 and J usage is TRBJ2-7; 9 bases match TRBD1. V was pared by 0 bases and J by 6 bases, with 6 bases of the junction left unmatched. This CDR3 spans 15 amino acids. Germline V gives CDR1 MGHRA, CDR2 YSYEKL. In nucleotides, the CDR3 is TGCGCCAGCAGCCAAGATCCCGGGACAGGGCCCGAGCAGTACTTC. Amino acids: CASSQDPGTGPEQYF.

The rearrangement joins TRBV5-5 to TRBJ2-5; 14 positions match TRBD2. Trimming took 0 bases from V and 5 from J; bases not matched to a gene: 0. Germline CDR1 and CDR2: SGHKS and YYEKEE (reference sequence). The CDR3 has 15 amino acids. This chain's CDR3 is CASSLGLAGGETQYF. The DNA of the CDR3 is TGTGCCAGCAGCTTGGGACTAGCGGGAGGGGAGACCCAGTACTTC.

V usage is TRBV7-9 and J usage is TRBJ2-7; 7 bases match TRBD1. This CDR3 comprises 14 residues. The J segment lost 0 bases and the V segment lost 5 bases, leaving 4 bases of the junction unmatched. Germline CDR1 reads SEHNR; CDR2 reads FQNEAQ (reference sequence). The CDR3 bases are TGTGCCAGCAGCCCTGGGACAGACTCCTACGAGCAGTACTTC. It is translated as CASSPGTDSYEQYF.

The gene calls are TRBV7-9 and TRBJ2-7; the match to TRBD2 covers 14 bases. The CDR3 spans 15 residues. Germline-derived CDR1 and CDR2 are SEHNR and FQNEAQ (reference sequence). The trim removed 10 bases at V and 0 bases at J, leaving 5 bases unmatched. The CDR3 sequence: CATGLAGGSSYEQYF. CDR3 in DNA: TGTGCCACAGGACTAGCGGGAGGTAGCTCCTACGAGCAGTACTTC. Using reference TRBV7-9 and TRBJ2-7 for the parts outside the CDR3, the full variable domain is DTGVSQNPRHKITKRGQNVTFRCDPISEHNRLYWYRQTLGQGPEFLTYFQNEAQLEKSRLLSDRFSAERPKGSFSTLEIQRTEQGDSAMYLCATGLAGGSSYEQYFGPGTRLTVT.

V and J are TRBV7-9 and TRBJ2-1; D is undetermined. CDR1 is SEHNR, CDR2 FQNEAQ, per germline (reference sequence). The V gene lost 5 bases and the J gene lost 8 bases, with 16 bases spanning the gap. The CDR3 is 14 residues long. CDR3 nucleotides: TGTGCCAGCAGCATCGGGCCAAGCCGCGATGAGCAGTTCTTC. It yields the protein CASSIGPSRDEQFF.

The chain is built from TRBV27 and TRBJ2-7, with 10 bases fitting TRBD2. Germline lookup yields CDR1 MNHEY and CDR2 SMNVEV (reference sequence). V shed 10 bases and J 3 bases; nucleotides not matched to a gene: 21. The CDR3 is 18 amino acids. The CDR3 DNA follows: TGTGCCACTTCCCAAGGACCACCAATCCTAGCGGGGGACTACGAGCAGTACTTC. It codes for CATSQGPPILAGDYEQYF.

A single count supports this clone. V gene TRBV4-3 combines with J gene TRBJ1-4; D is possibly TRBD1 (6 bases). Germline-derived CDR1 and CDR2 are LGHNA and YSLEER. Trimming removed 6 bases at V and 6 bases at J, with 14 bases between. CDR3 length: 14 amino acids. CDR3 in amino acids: CASSPGTLHEKLFF. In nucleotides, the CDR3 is TGCGCCAGCAGTCCCGGGACATTACATGAAAAACTGTTTTTT.

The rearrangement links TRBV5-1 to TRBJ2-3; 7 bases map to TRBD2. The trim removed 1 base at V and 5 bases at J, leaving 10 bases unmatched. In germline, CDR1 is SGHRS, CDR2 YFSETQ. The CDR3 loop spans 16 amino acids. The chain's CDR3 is CASSLLWEGRGDTQYF. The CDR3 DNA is TGCGCCAGCAGCTTGTTATGGGAGGGCCGGGGAGATACGCAGTATTTT.

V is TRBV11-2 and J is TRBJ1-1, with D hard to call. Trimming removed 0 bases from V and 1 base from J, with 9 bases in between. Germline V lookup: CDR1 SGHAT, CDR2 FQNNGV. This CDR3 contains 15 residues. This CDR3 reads CASSLEMGPNTEAFF. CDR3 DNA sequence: TGTGCCAGCAGCTTAGAGATGGGCCCGAACACTGAAGCTTTCTTT. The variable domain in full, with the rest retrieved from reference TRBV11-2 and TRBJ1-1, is EAGVAQSPRYKIIEKRQSVAFWCNPISGHATLYWYQQILGQGPKLLIQFQNNGVVDDSQLPKDRFSAERLKGVDSTLKIQPAKLEDSAVYLCASSLEMGPNTEAFFGQGTRLTVV.

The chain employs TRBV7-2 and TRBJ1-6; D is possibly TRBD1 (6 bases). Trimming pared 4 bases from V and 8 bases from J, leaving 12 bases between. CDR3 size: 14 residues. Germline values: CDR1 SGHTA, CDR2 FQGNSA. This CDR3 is CASSSQGFDSPLHF. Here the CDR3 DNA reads TGTGCCAGCAGCTCCCAGGGGTTCGATTCACCCCTCCACTTT. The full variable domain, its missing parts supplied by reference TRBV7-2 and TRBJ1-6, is GAGVSQSPSNKVTEKGKDVELRCDPISGHTALYWYRQSLGQGLEFLIYFQGNSAPDKSGLPSDRFSAERTGGSVSTLTIQRTQQEDSAVYLCASSSQGFDSPLHFGNGTRLTVT.

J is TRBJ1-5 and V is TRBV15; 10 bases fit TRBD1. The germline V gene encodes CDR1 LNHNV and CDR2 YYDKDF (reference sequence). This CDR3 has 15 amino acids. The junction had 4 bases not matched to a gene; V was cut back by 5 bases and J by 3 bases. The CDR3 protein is CATSLGQGTNQPQHF. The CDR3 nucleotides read TGTGCCACCAGCCTGGGACAGGGGACCAATCAGCCCCAGCATTTT. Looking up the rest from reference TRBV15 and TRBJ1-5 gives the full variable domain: DAMVIQNPRYQVTQFGKPVTLSCSQTLNHNVMYWYQQKSSQAPKLLFHYYDKDFNNEADTPDNFQSRRPNTSFCFLDIRSPGLGDTAMYLCATSLGQGTNQPQHFGDGTRLSIL.

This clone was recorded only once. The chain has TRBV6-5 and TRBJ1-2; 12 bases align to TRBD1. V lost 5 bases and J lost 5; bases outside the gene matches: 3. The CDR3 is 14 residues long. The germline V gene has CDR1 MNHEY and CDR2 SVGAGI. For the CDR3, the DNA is TGTGCCAGCAGTCTGGGACAGGGGGCGTATGGCTACACCTTC. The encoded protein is CASSLGQGAYGYTF.

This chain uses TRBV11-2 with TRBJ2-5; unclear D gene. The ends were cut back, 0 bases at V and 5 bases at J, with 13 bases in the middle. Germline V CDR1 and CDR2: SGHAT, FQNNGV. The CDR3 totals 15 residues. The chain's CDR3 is CASSLDKLAGETQYF. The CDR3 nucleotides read TGTGCCAGCAGCTTAGATAAGTTGGCTGGGGAGACCCAGTACTTC. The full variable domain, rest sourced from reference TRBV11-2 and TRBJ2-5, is EAGVAQSPRYKIIEKRQSVAFWCNPISGHATLYWYQQILGQGPKLLIQFQNNGVVDDSQLPKDRFSAERLKGVDSTLKIQPAKLEDSAVYLCASSLDKLAGETQYFGPGTRLLVL.

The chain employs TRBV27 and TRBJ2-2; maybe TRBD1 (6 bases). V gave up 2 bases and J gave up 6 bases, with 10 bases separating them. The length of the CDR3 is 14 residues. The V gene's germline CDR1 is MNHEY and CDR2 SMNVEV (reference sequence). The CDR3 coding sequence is TGTGCCAGCAGTTTAGGGGACATCCCCGGGGAGCTGTTTTTT. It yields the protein CASSLGDIPGELFF.

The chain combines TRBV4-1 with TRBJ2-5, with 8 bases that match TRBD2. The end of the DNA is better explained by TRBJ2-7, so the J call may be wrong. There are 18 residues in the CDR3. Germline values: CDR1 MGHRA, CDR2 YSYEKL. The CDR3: CASSQDGMGGGPGGEQYF. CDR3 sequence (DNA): TGCGCCAGCAGCCAAGATGGGATGGGCGGGGGGCCCGGAGGCGAGCAGTACTTC.